The rows below give T cell receptor beta chains drawn from one sample of a study of blood T cell repertoires in COVID-19. TCRdb keeps only in-frame clones here, not all; method: immunoSEQ multiplex PCR. The sample has 200,000 to 300,000 clones, approximately 86% seen once; the top ten hold around 0.8%. The sample taken for sequencing was peripheral blood. All receptors come from a woman aged 25 to 45 with acute or convalescent COVID-19. Each CDR3 is given with its conserved first and last residue. D genes are given only for firm matches. A row's size may be missing; if present it is once, few, many or a size class.

size	V	D	J	CDR3	DNA
-	TRBV5-1	TRBD1	TRBJ2-4	CASSLDGTGVGNIQYF	TGCGCCAGCAGCTTGGATGGGACAGGGGTGGGAAACATTCAGTACTTC
-	TRBV9	-	TRBJ1-6	CASSVGGGQNYNSPLHF	TGTGCCAGCAGCGTAGGGGGGGGTCAGAACTATAATTCACCCCTCCACTTT
-	TRBV28	TRBD1	TRBJ1-2	CASSLPGQGRGYTF	TGTGCCAGCAGTCTCCCGGGACAGGGGAGAGGCTACACCTTC
-	TRBV19	TRBD1	TRBJ1-2	CASSNTGQGEYGYTF	TGTGCCAGTAGTAACACGGGACAGGGCGAGTATGGCTACACCTTC
-	TRBV5-6	TRBD2	TRBJ2-7	CASSLGGSGSYEQYF	TGTGCCAGCAGCTTGGGAGGTAGCGGGAGTTACGAGCAGTACTTC
-	TRBV9	TRBD1	TRBJ2-2	CASSAGHRGTGELFF	TGTGCCAGCAGCGCCGGACACAGGGGCACCGGGGAGCTGTTTTTT
-	TRBV19	-	TRBJ2-7	CASSIGEFRDEQYF	TGTGCCAGTAGTATAGGCGAGTTTCGCGACGAGCAGTACTTC
-	TRBV27	TRBD1	TRBJ1-6	CASSLTTGGTHSPLHF	TGTGCCAGCAGTTTAACCACAGGGGGCACCCATTCACCCCTCCACTTT
-	TRBV18	TRBD1	TRBJ2-1	CASSPGTGAGNEQFF	TGTGCCAGCTCACCAGGGACAGGGGCAGGGAATGAGCAGTTCTTC
-	TRBV10-1	TRBD2	TRBJ2-4	CASSELAEGAKNIQYF	TGCGCCAGCAGTGAACTAGCGGAGGGGGCCAAAAACATTCAGTACTTC
-	TRBV9	TRBD1	TRBJ1-1	CASSVEGARASTEAFF	TGTGCCAGCAGCGTAGAGGGGGCGCGAGCTAGTACTGAAGCTTTCTTT
-	TRBV4-1	TRBD2	TRBJ2-3	CASSQEGLAGFTDTQYF	TGCGCCAGCAGCCAAGAGGGACTAGCGGGTTTCACAGATACGCAGTATTTT
few	TRBV19	-	TRBJ2-7	CASSHGQYEQYF	TGTGCCAGTAGCCACGGACAGTACGAGCAGTACTTC
-	TRBV11-3	TRBD2	TRBJ2-3	CASSLTAGRFTDTQYF	TGTGCCAGCAGCTTAACAGCGGGACGTTTCACAGATACGCAGTATTTT
-	TRBV11-2	-	TRBJ2-7	CASSNTYEQYF	TGTGCCAGCAGCAACACCTACGAGCAGTACTTC
-	TRBV11-1	-	TRBJ1-2	CASSRESRDYGYTF	TGTGCCAGCAGCCGTGAGAGCCGCGACTATGGCTACACCTTC
-	TRBV6-1	-	TRBJ1-3	CASHNLQFSGNTIYF	TGTGCCAGCCATAACCTTCAGTTCTCTGGAAACACCATATATTTT
-	TRBV27	TRBD1	TRBJ2-2	CASSFETGDTGELFF	TGTGCCAGCAGTTTCGAGACAGGGGACACCGGGGAGCTGTTTTTT
-	TRBV7-2	TRBD2	TRBJ2-1	CASSGTSFYNEQFF	TGTGCCAGCAGCGGGACTAGCTTTTACAATGAGCAGTTCTTC
-	TRBV2	TRBD1	TRBJ1-2	CASSVVQGGGYTF	TGTGCCAGCAGTGTGGTTCAGGGGGGTGGCTACACCTTC
-	TRBV2	-	TRBJ1-6	CASMRLNSPLHF	TGTGCCAGCATGCGCCTTAATTCACCCCTCCACTTT
-	TRBV5-1	TRBD2	TRBJ2-5	CASSLAPSGRAFSETQYF	TGCGCCAGCAGCTTGGCCCCTAGCGGGAGGGCCTTCTCGGAGACCCAGTACTTC
-	TRBV18	TRBD2	TRBJ2-1	CASSPGRAGASNEQFF	TGTGCCAGCTCACCGGGCAGAGCGGGAGCGAGCAATGAGCAGTTCTTC
-	TRBV6-5	-	TRBJ1-2	CASSQWAGYTF	TGTGCCAGCAGTCAGTGGGCTGGCTACACCTTC
-	TRBV6-2/TRBV6-3	-	TRBJ1-5	CASSHYSPRGTRQPQHF	TGTGCCAGCAGCCACTACTCTCCCAGGGGCACTCGACAGCCCCAGCATTTT
-	TRBV19	-	TRBJ1-5	CASSNRGSQGNQPQHF	TGTGCCAGTAGTAATCGAGGGAGCCAGGGGAATCAGCCCCAGCATTTT
-	TRBV15	TRBD1	TRBJ2-7	CATSRLGQGIRVEQYF	TGTGCCACCAGCAGGTTGGGACAGGGGATTCGGGTCGAGCAGTACTTC
-	TRBV6-5	TRBD1	TRBJ1-2	CASRDGTGLGGYTF	TGTGCCAGCAGAGACGGGACAGGGCTTGGTGGCTACACCTTC
-	TRBV30	-	TRBJ2-2	CAWSQNTGELFF	TGTGCCTGGAGTCAAAACACCGGGGAGCTGTTTTTT
-	TRBV24-1	-	TRBJ2-1	CATSDPRTTYNEQFF	TGTGCCACCAGTGACCCCCGGACTACCTACAATGAGCAGTTCTTC
-	TRBV7-6	-	TRBJ2-5	CASSGLIITQETQYF	TGTGCCAGCAGCGGCCTGATAATAACACAAGAGACCCAGTACTTC
-	TRBV6-6	-	TRBJ1-3	CASSYSTDTGNTIYF	TGTGCCAGCAGTTACTCGACAGATACTGGAAACACCATATATTTT
-	TRBV29-1	TRBD2	TRBJ2-3	CSVETQRGGNTQYF	TGCAGCGTTGAGACACAGCGGGGGGGCAATACGCAGTATTTT
-	TRBV11-3	TRBD2	TRBJ2-1	CASSPLAGGPNEQFF	TGTGCCAGCAGCCCCCTGGCGGGAGGGCCCAATGAGCAGTTCTTC
once	TRBV6-1	-	TRBJ2-6	CASSVEGLLSGANVLTF	TGTGCCAGCAGTGTAGAAGGACTTCTCTCTGGGGCCAACGTCCTGACTTTC
-	TRBV12-5	-	TRBJ1-1	CASGLVRRGGGAPLYQAFF	TGTGCTAGTGGTTTGGTACGGAGGGGGGGCGGGGCTCCCCTCTACCAAGCTTTCTTT
-	TRBV3-1/TRBV3-2	-	TRBJ2-1	CASSHPFQGSYNEQFF	TGTGCCAGCAGCCACCCCTTTCAGGGATCCTACAATGAGCAGTTCTTC
once	TRBV27	-	TRBJ1-1	CASSLPTLGAEAFF	TGTGCCAGCAGTTTACCCACTTTAGGGGCTGAAGCTTTCTTT
-	TRBV5-1	-	TRBJ2-3	CASSLAGVARTDTQYF	TGCGCCAGCAGCTTGGCTGGTGTAGCCCGCACAGATACGCAGTATTTT
once	TRBV11-3	-	TRBJ1-3	CASSSPPGQLAGNTIYF	TGTGCCAGCAGCTCACCACCTGGACAGCTAGCTGGAAACACCATATATTTT
-	TRBV7-2	TRBD1	TRBJ2-3	CASSHLRDSKTDTQYF	TGTGCCAGCAGCCACCTCCGGGACAGTAAGACAGATACGCAGTATTTT
-	TRBV25-1	TRBD2	TRBJ2-7	CASSESGSAYREQYF	TGTGCCAGCAGTGAAAGCGGGAGTGCCTATCGGGAGCAGTACTTC
-	TRBV19	TRBD1	TRBJ1-1	CASSRSDRGRTDTEAFF	TGTGCCAGTAGTAGATCCGACAGGGGGCGTACGGACACTGAAGCTTTCTTT